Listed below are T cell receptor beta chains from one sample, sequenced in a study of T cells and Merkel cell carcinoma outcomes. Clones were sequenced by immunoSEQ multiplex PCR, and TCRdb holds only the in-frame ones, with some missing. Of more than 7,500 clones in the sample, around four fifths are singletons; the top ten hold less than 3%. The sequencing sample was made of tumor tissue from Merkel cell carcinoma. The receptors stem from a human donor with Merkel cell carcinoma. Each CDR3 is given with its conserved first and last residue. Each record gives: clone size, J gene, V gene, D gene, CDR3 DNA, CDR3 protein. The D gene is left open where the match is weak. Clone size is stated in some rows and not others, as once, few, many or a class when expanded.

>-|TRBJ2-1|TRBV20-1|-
TGCAGTGCATGGCACAATGAGCAGTTCTTC
CSAWHNEQFF
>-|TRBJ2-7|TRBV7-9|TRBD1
TGTGCCAGCAGCTTAGGGACAGGGGCCCTCTACGAGCAGTACTTC
CASSLGTGALYEQYF
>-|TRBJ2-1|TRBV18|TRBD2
TGTGCCAGCTCACCGAGCGGGGGGGCGGATGAGCAGTTCTTC
CASSPSGGADEQFF
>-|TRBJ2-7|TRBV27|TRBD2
TGTGCCAGCAGCCTGAGGGAGGGAAGGTACGAGCAGTACTTC
CASSLREGRYEQYF
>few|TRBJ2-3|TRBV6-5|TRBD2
TGTGCCAGCAGTTACTTTAGCGGGGGGGCAGATACGCAGTATTTT
CASSYFSGGADTQYF
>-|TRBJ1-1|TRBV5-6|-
TGTGCCAGCAGCTTCGGGCCCGACACTGAAGCTTTCTTT
CASSFGPDTEAFF
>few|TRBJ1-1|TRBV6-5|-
TGTGCCAGCAGTTACGACAGGGAAGCTTTCTTT
CASSYDREAFF
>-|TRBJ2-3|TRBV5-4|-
TGTGCCAGCAGCTTGGGCGGGGCAGGGGGATCAGATACGCAGTATTTT
CASSLGGAGGSDTQYF
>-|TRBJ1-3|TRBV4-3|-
TGCGCCAGCAGCCAAAGTTCTGGAAACACCATATATTTT
CASSQSSGNTIYF
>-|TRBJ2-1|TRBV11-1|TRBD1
TGTGCCAGCAGCTGGACAGGGGCGAATTCGAATGAGCAGTTCTTC
CASSWTGANSNEQFF
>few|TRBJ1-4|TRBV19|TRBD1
TGTGCCAGTAGGAACACAGGGGAGGAAAAACTGTTTTTT
CASRNTGEEKLFF
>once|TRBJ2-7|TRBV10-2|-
TGCGCCAGCAGTGACAGGCGAAGCTCCTACGAGCAGTACTTC
CASSDRRSSYEQYF
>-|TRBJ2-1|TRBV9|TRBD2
TGTGCCAGCAGCCAATTTACTAGCGGGGGGCACAATGAGCAGTTCTTC
CASSQFTSGGHNEQFF
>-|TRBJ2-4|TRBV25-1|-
TGTGCCAGCAGTGAGCTTACCGGAACGGGCATTCAGTACTTC
CASSELTGTGIQYF
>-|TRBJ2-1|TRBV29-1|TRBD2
TGCAGCGCTGCGGGACTAGCTTCGGGTGAGCAGTTCTTC
CSAAGLASGEQFF
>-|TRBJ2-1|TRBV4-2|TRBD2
TGTGCCAGCAGCCAAGGGACTAGCGGGGTTAACAATGAGCAGTTCTTC
CASSQGTSGVNNEQFF
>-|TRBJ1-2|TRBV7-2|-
TGTGCCAGCAGCTTAACGTCAGGGCCAAACTATGGCTACACCTTC
CASSLTSGPNYGYTF
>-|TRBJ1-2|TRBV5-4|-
TGTGCCAGCAGCTTGGCAGGACAACCTTATGGCTACACCTTC
CASSLAGQPYGYTF
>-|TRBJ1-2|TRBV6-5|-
TGTGCCAGCAATGGGGCGGGGAGCTATGGCTACACCTTC
CASNGAGSYGYTF
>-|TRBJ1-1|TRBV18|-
TGTGCCAGCTCACCACCGAGAGGGCGGGGGACTGAAGCTTTCTTT
CASSPPRGRGTEAFF
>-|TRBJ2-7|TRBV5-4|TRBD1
TGTGCCAGCAGCTTGGGGAGACAGGGGACTCTGGGGGAGCAGTACTTC
CASSLGRQGTLGEQYF
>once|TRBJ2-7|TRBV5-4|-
TGTGCCAGCAGCTCCACGCACGCTCGGGACGAGCAGTACTTC
CASSSTHARDEQYF
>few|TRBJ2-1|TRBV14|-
TGTGCCAGCAGCCAAGTCGCTCAGCTGAAGGGCTCCTACAATGAGCAGTTCTTC
CASSQVAQLKGSYNEQFF
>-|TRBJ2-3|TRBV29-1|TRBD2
TGCAGCGTTGCCGGGACTAGCGGGGGGCGGGCAGATACGCAGTATTTT
CSVAGTSGGRADTQYF
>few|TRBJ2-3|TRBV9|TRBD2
TGTGCCAGCAGCTTAGGGAGGGAAACAGATACGCAGTATTTT
CASSLGRETDTQYF
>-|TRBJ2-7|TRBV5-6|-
TGTGCCAGCAGCTTGGTATCAGGGGCTAACTACGAGCAGTACTTC
CASSLVSGANYEQYF
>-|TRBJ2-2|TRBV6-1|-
TGTGCCAGTCTAGCCCCGAACACCGGGGAGCTGTTTTTT
CASLAPNTGELFF
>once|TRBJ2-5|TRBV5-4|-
TGTGCCAGCAGCCTTAATTTGGAAGAGACCCAGTACTTC
CASSLNLEETQYF
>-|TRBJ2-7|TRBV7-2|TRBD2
TGTGCCAGCAGCCCCCGGCTAGCGGGCAGCGAGCAGTACTTC
CASSPRLAGSEQYF
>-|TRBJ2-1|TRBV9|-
TGTGCCAGCAGCGTCAACAATGAGCAGTTCTTC
CASSVNNEQFF
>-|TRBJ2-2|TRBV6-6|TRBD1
TGTGCCAGCAGTCGGGACAGGGGGCCTGGGGAGCTGTTTTTT
CASSRDRGPGELFF
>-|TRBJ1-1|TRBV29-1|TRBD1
TGCAGCGTTCAACTTACAGGGGTCGGCACTGAAGCTTTCTTT
CSVQLTGVGTEAFF
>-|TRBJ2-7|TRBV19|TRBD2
TGTGCCAGTACCCCCAGCGGGGGCCGCTCCTACGAGCAGTACTTC
CASTPSGGRSYEQYF
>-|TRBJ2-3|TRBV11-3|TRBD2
TGTGCCAGCAGCGCGACTAGCGGCACAGATACGCAGTATTTT
CASSATSGTDTQYF
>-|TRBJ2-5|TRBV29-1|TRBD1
TGCAGCGTTGTGGCCGGACAGGGGGCGACCCAGTACTTC
CSVVAGQGATQYF
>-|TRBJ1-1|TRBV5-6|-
TGTGCCAGCAGCCTCGGGGGAGGGTGGTCGAGCACTGAAGCTTTCTTT
CASSLGGGWSSTEAFF
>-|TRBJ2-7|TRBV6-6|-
TGTGCCAGCAGTTACTCGCCCGCTCACGAGAAGTACTTC
CASSYSPAHEKYF
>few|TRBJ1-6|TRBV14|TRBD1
TGTGCCAGCAGTCTAGGGACAGGGGGCACTTCACCCCTCCACTTT
CASSLGTGGTSPLHF
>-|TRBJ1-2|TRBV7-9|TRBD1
TGTGCCAGCAGCCGGGGACAGTCCGACTATGGCTACACCTTC
CASSRGQSDYGYTF
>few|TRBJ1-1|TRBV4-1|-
TGCGCCAGCAGCCACCTACTAAGGAACACTGAAGCTTTCTTT
CASSHLLRNTEAFF